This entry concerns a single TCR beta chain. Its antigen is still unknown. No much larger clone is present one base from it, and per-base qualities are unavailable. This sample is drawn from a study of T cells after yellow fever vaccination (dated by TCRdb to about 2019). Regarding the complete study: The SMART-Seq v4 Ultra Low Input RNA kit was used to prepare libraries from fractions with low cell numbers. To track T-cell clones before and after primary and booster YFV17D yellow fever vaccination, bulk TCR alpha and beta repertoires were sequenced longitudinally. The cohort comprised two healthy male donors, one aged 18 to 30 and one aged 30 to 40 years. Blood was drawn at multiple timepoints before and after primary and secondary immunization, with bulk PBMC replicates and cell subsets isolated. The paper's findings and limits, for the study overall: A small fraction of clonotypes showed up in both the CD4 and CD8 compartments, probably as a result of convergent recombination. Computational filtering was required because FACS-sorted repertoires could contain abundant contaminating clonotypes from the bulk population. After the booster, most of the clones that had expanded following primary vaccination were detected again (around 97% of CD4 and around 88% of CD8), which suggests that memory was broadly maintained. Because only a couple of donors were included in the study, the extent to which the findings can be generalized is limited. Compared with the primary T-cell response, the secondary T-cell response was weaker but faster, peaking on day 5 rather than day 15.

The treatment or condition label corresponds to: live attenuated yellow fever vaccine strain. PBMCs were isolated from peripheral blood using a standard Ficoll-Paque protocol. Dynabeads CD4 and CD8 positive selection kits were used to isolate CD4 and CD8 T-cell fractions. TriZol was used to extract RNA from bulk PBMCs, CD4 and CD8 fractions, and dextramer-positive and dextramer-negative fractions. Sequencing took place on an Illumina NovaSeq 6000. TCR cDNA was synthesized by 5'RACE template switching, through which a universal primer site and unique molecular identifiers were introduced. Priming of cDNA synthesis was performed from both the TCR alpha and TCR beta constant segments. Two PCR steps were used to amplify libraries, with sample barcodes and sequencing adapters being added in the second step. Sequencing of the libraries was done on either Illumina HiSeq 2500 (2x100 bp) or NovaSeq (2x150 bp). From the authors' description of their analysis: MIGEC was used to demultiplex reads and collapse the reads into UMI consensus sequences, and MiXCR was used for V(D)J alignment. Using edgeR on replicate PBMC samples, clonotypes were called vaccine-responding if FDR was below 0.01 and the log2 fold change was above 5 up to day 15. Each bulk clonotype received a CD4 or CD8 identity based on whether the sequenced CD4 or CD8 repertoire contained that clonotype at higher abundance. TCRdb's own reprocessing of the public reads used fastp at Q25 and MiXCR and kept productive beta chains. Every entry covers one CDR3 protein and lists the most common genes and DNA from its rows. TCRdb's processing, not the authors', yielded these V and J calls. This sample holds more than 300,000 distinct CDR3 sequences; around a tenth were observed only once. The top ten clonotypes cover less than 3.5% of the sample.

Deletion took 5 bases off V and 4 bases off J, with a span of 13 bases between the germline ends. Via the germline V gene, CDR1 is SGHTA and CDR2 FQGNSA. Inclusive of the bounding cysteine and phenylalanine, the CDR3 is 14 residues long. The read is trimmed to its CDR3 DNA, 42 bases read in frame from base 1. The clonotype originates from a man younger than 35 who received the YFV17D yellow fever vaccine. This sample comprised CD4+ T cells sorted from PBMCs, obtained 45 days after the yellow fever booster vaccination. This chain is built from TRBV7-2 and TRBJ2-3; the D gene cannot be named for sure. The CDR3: CASSLGSRADTQYF. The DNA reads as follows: TGTGCCAGCAGCCTAGGGTCTAGGGCAGATACGCAGTATTTT. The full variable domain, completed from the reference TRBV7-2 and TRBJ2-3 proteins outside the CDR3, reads GAGVSQSPSNKVTEKGKDVELRCDPISGHTALYWYRQSLGQGLEFLIYFQGNSAPDKSGLPSDRFSAERTGGSVSTLTIQRTQQEDSAVYLCASSLGSRADTQYFGPGTRLTVL.